The source of this T cell receptor (beta chain) is a study of T cells in localized non-small cell lung cancer. Clones were read by immunoSEQ multiplex PCR, and TCRdb kept only the in-frame ones, dropping some. Of 1,500 to 2,000 clones in the sample, 30% to 40% were seen once. In its sample, this clone was seen a few times. No antigen is known for it. Overall study findings and caveats: Paired adjacent lung recovered a median around 62 of the top 100 tumor clones. Uninvolved adjacent lung showed higher T cell clonality than tumor. Longer overall survival was linked to higher blood T cell density.

The sequencing here drew on lung tumor tissue, taken before any cancer treatment. This TCR was recovered from a woman aged 40 to 75 with stage I squamous cell lung carcinoma.

CDR3 sequence: CASSVGASGPVDTQYF. CDR3 coding DNA: TGTGCCAGCAGCGTAGGGGCTAGCGGCCCCGTAGATACGCAGTATTTT. This chain links TRBV9 with TRBJ2-3; 7 bases map to TRBD2. CDR3 length: 16 amino acids. The V gene end was trimmed by 0 bases and the J gene end by 5 bases; junction bases not matched to a gene: 9. CDR1 and CDR2 (germline): SGDLS, YYNGEE.